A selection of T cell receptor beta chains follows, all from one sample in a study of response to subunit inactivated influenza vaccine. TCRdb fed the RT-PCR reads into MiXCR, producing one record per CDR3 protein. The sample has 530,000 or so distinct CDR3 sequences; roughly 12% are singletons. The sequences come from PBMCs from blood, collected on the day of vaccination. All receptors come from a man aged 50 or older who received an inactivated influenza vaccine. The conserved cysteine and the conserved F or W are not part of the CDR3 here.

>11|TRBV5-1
ASSFTSAYEQY
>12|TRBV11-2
ASSLDRGQGRTF
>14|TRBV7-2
ASSSTGTSVQETQY
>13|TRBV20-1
SARETGGANQPQH
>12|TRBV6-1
ASSEGTGSYEQY
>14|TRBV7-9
ASSPNSRGFRNEQF
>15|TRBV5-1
ASSPQTGTGGTDTQY
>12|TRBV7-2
ASSLGGMGYEQY
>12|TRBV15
ATSRDQSTDTQY
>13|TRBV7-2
ASSWIAGRFDEQF
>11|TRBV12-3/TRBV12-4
ASSWGRSYEQY
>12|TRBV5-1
ASSPDRSNYGYT
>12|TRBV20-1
SARAPSGGPEQY
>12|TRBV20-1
SARGTGGAYEQY
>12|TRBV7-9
ASSLDMGRDIQY
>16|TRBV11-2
ASSLPQGLAGNTGELF
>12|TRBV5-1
ATSPRDTNNEQF
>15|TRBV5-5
ASSRRAGVGLYNEQF
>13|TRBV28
ASSSASGLRYEQY
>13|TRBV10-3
AIGTLGQTLYEQY
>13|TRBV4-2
ASSQTNDPSYEQY
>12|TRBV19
ASSVSGRNSQQY
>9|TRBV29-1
SVARADTQY
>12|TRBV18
ASSPTGGKETQY
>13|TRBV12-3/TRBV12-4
ASTRLAGGPYEQY
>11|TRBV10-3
AITGQYNSPLH
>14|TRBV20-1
SAVGIGTGASYEQY
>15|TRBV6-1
ASSPGSPGTLDNEQF
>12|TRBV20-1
SAVVLRLSSGQF
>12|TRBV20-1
SAGTSGRGDTQY
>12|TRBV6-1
ASIGNSPYNEQF
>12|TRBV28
ASSFQVGTDTQY
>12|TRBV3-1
ASSLGQGALGAF
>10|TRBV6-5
ASSYSGLVQY
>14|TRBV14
ASSQKPGLPPDTQY
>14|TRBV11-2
ASSSIAGENTDTQY
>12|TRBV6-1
ASRGGQLYSPLH
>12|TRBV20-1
SARGTGDPYEQY
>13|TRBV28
ASVSSSKFTDTQY
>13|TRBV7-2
ASSLAVAQWETQY
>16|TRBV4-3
ASSPPPAGTGVTGELF
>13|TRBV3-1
ASSPEDRGNYGYT
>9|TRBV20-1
SASIGYEQY
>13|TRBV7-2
ASSRYGQGVGEQY
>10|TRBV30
AWGLQGGSEY
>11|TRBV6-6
ASSYFSQETQY
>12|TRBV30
AWSHGTGLSGQF
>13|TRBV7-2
ASRPGLAGVSEQY
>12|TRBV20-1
SAPGGVGGETQY
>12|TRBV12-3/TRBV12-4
ASSQGAYNSPLH
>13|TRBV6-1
ASSRSDSYNQPQH
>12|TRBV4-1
ASSQEVGTGEQY
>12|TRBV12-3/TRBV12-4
ASSFDRGKETQY
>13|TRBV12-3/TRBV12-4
ASSPSGLAGVEQY
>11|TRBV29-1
SGAGGDYNEQF